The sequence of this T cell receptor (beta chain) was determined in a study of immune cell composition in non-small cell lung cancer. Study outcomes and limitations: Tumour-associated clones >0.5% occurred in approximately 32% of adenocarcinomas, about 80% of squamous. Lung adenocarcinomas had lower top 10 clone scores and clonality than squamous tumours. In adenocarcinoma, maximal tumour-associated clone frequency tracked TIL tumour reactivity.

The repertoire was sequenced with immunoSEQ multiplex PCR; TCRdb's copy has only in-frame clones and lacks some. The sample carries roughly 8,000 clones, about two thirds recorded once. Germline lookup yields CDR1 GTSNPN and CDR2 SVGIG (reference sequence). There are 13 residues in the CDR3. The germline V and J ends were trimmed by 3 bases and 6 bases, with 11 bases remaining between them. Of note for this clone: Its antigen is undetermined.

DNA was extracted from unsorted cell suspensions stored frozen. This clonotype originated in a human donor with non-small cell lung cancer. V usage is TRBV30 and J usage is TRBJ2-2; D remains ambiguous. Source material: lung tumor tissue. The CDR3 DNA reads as TGTGCCTGGAGGACTTTCCTGGCCGGGGAGCTGTTTTTT. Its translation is CAWRTFLAGELFF.